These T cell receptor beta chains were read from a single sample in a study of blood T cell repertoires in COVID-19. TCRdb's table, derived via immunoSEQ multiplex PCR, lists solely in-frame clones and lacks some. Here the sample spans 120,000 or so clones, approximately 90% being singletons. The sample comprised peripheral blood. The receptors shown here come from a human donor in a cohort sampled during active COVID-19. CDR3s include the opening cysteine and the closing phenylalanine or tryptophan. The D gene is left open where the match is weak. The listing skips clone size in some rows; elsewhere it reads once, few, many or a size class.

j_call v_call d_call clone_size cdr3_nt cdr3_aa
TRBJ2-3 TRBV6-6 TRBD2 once TGTGCCAGCAGTAACAGCGGGGGAACCACAGATACGCAGTATTTT CASSNSGGTTDTQYF
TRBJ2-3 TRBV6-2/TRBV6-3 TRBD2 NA TGTGCCAGCAGTTACGGTCTAGCGGGCACAGATACGCAGTATTTT CASSYGLAGTDTQYF
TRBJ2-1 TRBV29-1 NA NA TGCAGCGTTGAAGGCGCGGAACAAACAATCTTGAATGAGCAGTTCTTC CSVEGAEQTILNEQFF
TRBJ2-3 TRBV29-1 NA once TGCAGCGTTTCCGGCGGCACCTCCACAGATACGCAGTATTTT CSVSGGTSTDTQYF
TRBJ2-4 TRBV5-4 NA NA TGTGCCAGCAGCTTTGGGGCTATAGACAACATTCAGTACTTC CASSFGAIDNIQYF
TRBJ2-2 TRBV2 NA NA TGTGCCAGCAAGTGGGGGCATGGCGGGGAGCTGTTTTTT CASKWGHGGELFF
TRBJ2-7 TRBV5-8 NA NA TGTGCCAGCAGAAGGGGAATCTTC CASRRGIF
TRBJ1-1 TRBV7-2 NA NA TGTGCCAGCAGCTATATGAAGGGGGTAGCTGAAGCTTTCTTT CASSYMKGVAEAFF
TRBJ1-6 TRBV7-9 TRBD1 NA TGTGCCAGCAGCTTAGGGACAGGGCGGAATTCACCCCTCCACTTT CASSLGTGRNSPLHF
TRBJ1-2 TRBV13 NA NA TGTGCCAGCAGCTTATATCCCTTGGCAGACTCTATTAACGGCTACACCTTC CASSLYPLADSINGYTF
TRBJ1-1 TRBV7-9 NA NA TGTGCCAGCAGCTTAGCGGGGGCGATGGCTTTCTTT CASSLAGAMAFF
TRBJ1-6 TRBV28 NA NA TGTGCCAGCAGCCCCGGGGAAGGGCCACCCCTCCACTTT CASSPGEGPPLHF
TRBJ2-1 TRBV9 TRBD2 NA TGTGCCAGCAGCTCACCAACTAGCGGCACGGGGTCCTACAATGAGCAGTTCTTC CASSSPTSGTGSYNEQFF
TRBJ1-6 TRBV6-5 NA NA TGTGCCAGCAGTCTCAAGGGGAATTCACCCCTCCACTTT CASSLKGNSPLHF
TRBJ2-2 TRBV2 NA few TGTGCCAAGCACAGGAACACCGGGGAGCTGTTTTTT CAKHRNTGELFF
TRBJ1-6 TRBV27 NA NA TGTGCCAGCAGTTCTCGAATGGACAGACGCTATAATTCACCCCTCCACTTT CASSSRMDRRYNSPLHF
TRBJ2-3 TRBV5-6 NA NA TGTGCCAGCAGCCTTGTTAGAAACACAGATACGCAGTATTTT CASSLVRNTDTQYF
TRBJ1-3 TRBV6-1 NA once TGTGCCAGCAGTGAAGCGGGGCGTCCAGTCAGTGACACCATATATTTT CASSEAGRPVSDTIYF
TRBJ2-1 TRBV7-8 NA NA TGTGCCAGCAGCTCAACGGGGACTCGAGGGATCAATGAGCAGTTCTTC CASSSTGTRGINEQFF
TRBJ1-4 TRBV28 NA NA TGTGCCAGCAGTCTTATAGGGGTCGGCGCCAAGAATGAAAAACTGTTTTTT CASSLIGVGAKNEKLFF
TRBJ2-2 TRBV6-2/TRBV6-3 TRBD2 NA TGTGCCAGCAGTTACAGGGGACTAGTCTCCGGGGAGCTGTTTTTT CASSYRGLVSGELFF
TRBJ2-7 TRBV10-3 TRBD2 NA TGTGCCATCAGTGACCTAGCGGGGAGCGGCGCCTACGAGCAGTACTTC CAISDLAGSGAYEQYF
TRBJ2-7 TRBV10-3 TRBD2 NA TGTGCCATCGGCGAGGATGGGAGGGGCGACGAGCAGTACTTC CAIGEDGRGDEQYF
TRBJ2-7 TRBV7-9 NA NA TGTGCCAGCAGCTTGGGCAGGGGCGACCTCTCCTACGAGCAGTACTTC CASSLGRGDLSYEQYF
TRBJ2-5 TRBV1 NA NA TGCACCAGCAGCCGACAGGGGCCTTGGGCCCAGTACTTC CTSSRQGPWAQYF
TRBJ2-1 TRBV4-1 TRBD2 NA TGCGCCAGCAGCCACCTAGCGGGGGCAAATGAGCAGTTCTTC CASSHLAGANEQFF
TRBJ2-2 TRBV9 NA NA TGTGCCAGCAGTGCAGAGGAGGGGGCGAATATTGAGGAGCTGTTTTTT CASSAEEGANIEELFF
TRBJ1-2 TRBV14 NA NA TGTGCCAGCAGCCAACATAACAGCTACAACTATGGCTACACCTTC CASSQHNSYNYGYTF
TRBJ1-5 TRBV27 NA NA TGTGCCAGCAGTTTATTAGGGGATCAGCCCCAGCATTTT CASSLLGDQPQHF
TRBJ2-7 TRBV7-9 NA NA TGTGCCAGCAGCTTCTTGAGCGGGCCTTACGAGCAGTACTTC CASSFLSGPYEQYF